Below, 24 T cell receptor beta chains from the same sample are listed, as sequenced in a study of blood T cell repertoires in COVID-19. Clones were sequenced by immunoSEQ multiplex PCR, and TCRdb holds only the in-frame ones, with some missing. The sample lists some 81,000 clones, nearly 95% occurring once. The specimen sequenced was peripheral blood. These receptor sequences come from a human donor with active COVID-19. The donor label of this sample is uncertain.

The V call is TRBV14, the J call TRBJ2-1; D remains ambiguous. The V and J ends lost 2 bases and 3 bases respectively, with 8 bases between them. The germline V gene has CDR1 SGHDN and CDR2 FVKESK. The CDR3 is 14 residues long. As DNA, the CDR3 is TGTGCCAGCAGCCAAATAGCACGCTACAATGAGCAGTTCTTC. It encodes CASSQIARYNEQFF.

The CDR3, as DNA: TGCGCCAGCAGCTTGGCGGGACAGGGGTTATTATATGAGCAGTTCTTC. It encodes CASSLAGQGLLYEQFF. This chain links TRBV5-1 with TRBJ2-1, with TRBD1 matching 10 bases. Trimming took 0 bases from V and 8 from J; bases not matched to a gene: 8. This CDR3 spans 16 amino acids. Per the germline V gene, CDR1 is SGHRS and CDR2 is YFSETQ.

The gene calls are TRBV15 and TRBJ2-5, with D unresolved. The germline CDR1 and CDR2 sequences are LNHNV and YYDKDF (reference sequence). Trimming took 0 bases from V and 5 from J, leaving 7 bases between them. The CDR3 is 13 amino acids. CDR3 region: CATSRDNRETQYF. For the CDR3, the DNA is TGTGCCACCAGCAGAGATAATCGGGAGACCCAGTACTTC.

This chain links TRBV7-9 with TRBJ2-6; tentatively, D is TRBD2 (5 bases). V was pared by 1 base and J by 2 bases, with 9 bases between. The CDR3 length is 16 residues. Germline lookup yields CDR1 SEHNR and CDR2 FQNEAQ (reference sequence). As DNA, the CDR3 is TGTGCCAGCAGCTTAGGGAGGTCCCCTGGGGCCAACGTCCTGACTTTC. It specifies CASSLGRSPGANVLTF.

The chain is built from TRBV2 and TRBJ2-7, with 7 bases identical to TRBD1. Per the germline V gene, CDR1 is SNHLY and CDR2 is FYNNEI. The CDR3 runs to 15 residues. J lost 4 bases, V lost 7 bases, and 13 bases had no gene match. CDR3 DNA: TGTGCCAGCACAAAATCGGGGACAGCTACTTACGAGCAGTACTTC. Its protein product is CASTKSGTATYEQYF.

This chain uses TRBV5-4 with TRBJ2-4; 7 bases are a match to TRBD1. J gave up 7 bases and V 0 bases, and 10 bases lay outside the gene matches. Looked up from germline, CDR1 is SGHNT and CDR2 is YYREEE (reference sequence). The CDR3 has 16 residues. The CDR3 DNA is TGTGCCAGCAGCTTGGTAAACAGGGGTCAGGCTAACATTCAGTACTTC. Its translation is CASSLVNRGQANIQYF.

This clone came up once. V usage is TRBV5-1 and J usage is TRBJ2-7; TRBD2 agrees at 7 bases. CDR3 size: 15 residues. Unmatched junction bases numbered 10, after V lost 4 bases and J lost 3 bases. The germline gives CDR1 SGHRS, CDR2 YFSETQ. CDR3 region: CASSPLAGANYEQYF. The DNA of the CDR3 is TGCGCCAGCAGCCCTCTGGCGGGAGCGAACTACGAGCAGTACTTC.

Of note for this clone: The junction shows a germline mismatch at one end, possibly a read error. The chain carries TRBV7-7 and TRBJ2-7; 10 bases agree with TRBD2. The CDR3 is made up of 18 amino acids. CDR1 is SSHAT, CDR2 FNYEAQ, per germline (reference sequence). The CDR3 reads CASSLALLAGLSSYEQYF. In DNA, the CDR3 is TGTGCTAGCAGCTTAGCGCTACTAGCGGGACTAAGCTCCTACGAGCAGTACTTC.

The CDR3 sequence is CASSQDGGRETEQFF. In DNA, the CDR3 is TGCGCCAGCAGCCAAGATGGAGGGAGAGAGACTGAGCAGTTCTTC. The V call is TRBV4-3, the J call TRBJ2-1, with D maybe TRBD2 (6 bases). V lost 0 bases, J lost 9 bases, and 15 bases lay in between. The CDR3 has 15 residues. Per germline, CDR1 LGHNA and CDR2 YSLEER.

The gene calls are TRBV12-3 or TRBV12-4 and TRBJ2-2; no firm D call. Trimming cost V 6 bases and J 8 bases, with 7 bases left between them. CDR3 length equals 11 residues. This CDR3 is CASRPDGELFF. The CDR3 nucleotides are TGTGCCAGCAGGCCAGATGGGGAGCTGTTTTTT.

This chain links TRBV28 with TRBJ1-6; 7 bases fit TRBD1. This CDR3 region has 13 residues. Germline-derived CDR1 and CDR2 are MDHEN and SYDVKM. After removal of 6 bases from V and 9 bases from J, the junction contained 5 bases not matched to a gene. The CDR3 spells CASRKQGFSPLHF. The CDR3 DNA reads as TGTGCCAGCAGGAAACAGGGGTTTTCACCCCTCCACTTT.

The rearrangement joins TRBV5-1 to TRBJ2-3, with D maybe TRBD2 (5 bases). The CDR3 runs 13 residues. The germline gives CDR1 SGHRS, CDR2 YFSETQ. V was clipped by 4 bases and J by 12 bases, with 18 bases between them. CDR3 nucleotides: TGCGCCAGCAGCGAGGGAGCCGGCACTCTTCAGTATTTT. It yields the protein CASSEGAGTLQYF. The whole variable domain, remainder taken from reference TRBV5-1 and TRBJ2-3, is KAGVTQTPRYLIKTRGQQVTLSCSPISGHRSVSWYQQTPGQGLQFLFEYFSETQRNKGNFPGRFSGRQFSNSRSEMNVSTLELGDSALYLCASSEGAGTLQYFGPGTRLTVL.

This sequence joins TRBV11-2 and TRBJ1-3; D not certain. CDR1 and CDR2 (germline): SGHAT, FQNNGV. Deletions cut 5 bases from V and 6 bases from J, with 11 bases between. The CDR3 runs 13 residues. The DNA for the CDR3 is TGTGCCAGCAGCCAGGATAATATAAACACCATATATTTT. This sequence encodes CASSQDNINTIYF.

This sequence joins TRBV9 and TRBJ2-7; perhaps TRBD1 as D (5 bases). V was cut by 4 bases and J by 2 bases, with 13 bases left in between. There are 14 residues in the CDR3. Per the germline V gene, CDR1 is SGDLS and CDR2 is YYNGEE. CDR3 region: CASSSDRPPYEQYF. CDR3 nucleotide sequence: TGTGCCAGCAGCTCCGACAGACCTCCCTACGAGCAGTACTTC.

The chain couples TRBV5-5 to TRBJ2-1; perhaps TRBD1 as D (5 bases). V dropped 2 bases and J dropped 4 bases, with 10 bases sitting between them. From germline, CDR1 is SGHKS and CDR2 YYEKEE (reference sequence). This CDR3 is 14 amino acids long. Here the CDR3 reads CASSFRAQYNEQFF. In DNA, the CDR3 is TGTGCCAGCAGCTTCAGGGCCCAGTACAATGAGCAGTTCTTC.

The rearrangement links TRBV19 to TRBJ2-3; D unclear. Germline V gene data show CDR1 as LNHDA and CDR2 as SQIVND (reference sequence). Trimming shortened V by 5 bases and J by 9 bases, and 24 bases separated the two germline ends. There are 16 residues in the CDR3. In DNA, the CDR3 is TGTGCCAGTAGTCTCAATAGCAAGACTTCCGGGTTAACGCAGTATTTT. It encodes CASSLNSKTSGLTQYF.

V and J are TRBV5-4 and TRBJ1-5, with TRBD1 matching 7 bases. V was clipped by 6 bases and J by 9 bases; unmatched bases: 12. The CDR3 has 14 residues. CDR1 and CDR2 (germline): SGHNT, YYREEE (reference sequence). The CDR3 coding sequence is TGTGCCAGCATCCTTGGGGCAGGGGGTAGGCCCCAGCATTTT. Translated: CASILGAGGRPQHF.

This chain connects TRBV7-8 to TRBJ1-3, with D unclear. The CDR3 is 17 amino acids. Trimming shortened V by 2 bases and J by 2 bases, and 16 bases separated the two germline ends. Germline V gives CDR1 SGHVS, CDR2 FQNEAQ. CDR3 in amino acids: CASSLRVVSSPGNTIYF. The CDR3 DNA reads TGTGCCAGCAGCTTACGAGTCGTGTCCTCGCCTGGAAACACCATATATTTT.

This chain links TRBV20-1 with TRBJ1-2, with a weak D call TRBD1 (5 bases). Per germline, CDR1 DFQATT and CDR2 SNEGSKA (reference sequence). The length of the CDR3 is 15 residues. Trimming took 3 bases from V and 0 from J, leaving 14 bases between them. The chain's CDR3 is CSASNARQTNYGYTF. The CDR3 bases are TGCAGTGCTAGTAATGCCAGACAGACTAACTATGGCTACACCTTC.

This rearrangement joins TRBV4-3 to TRBJ1-1; D may be TRBD1 (6 bases). The CDR3 is 14 amino acids. The V gene lost 0 bases and the J gene lost 10 bases, with 15 bases spanning the gap. CDR1 LGHNA and CDR2 YSLEER come from the germline V gene. CDR3 residues: CASSQDDRIRRAFF. The CDR3 DNA reads TGCGCCAGCAGCCAAGATGACAGGATTCGACGAGCTTTCTTT.

The genes are TRBV12-3 or TRBV12-4 and TRBJ1-2, with 7 bases aligning to TRBD1. With V trimmed by 5 bases and J by 2 bases, 2 bases remained unmatched. The CDR3 sequence is 13 residues long. CDR3 loop: CASSRDRNYGYTF. CDR3 coding DNA: TGTGCCAGCAGTCGGGACAGAAACTATGGCTACACCTTC.

J is TRBJ2-7 and V is TRBV7-9; 11 bases agree with TRBD1. The CDR3 contains 15 residues. Germline assignment: CDR1 SEHNR and CDR2 FQNEAQ (reference sequence). V was clipped by 5 bases and J by 4 bases; unmatched bases: 7. The CDR3 DNA reads as TGTGCCAGCAGCCCATGGGGGACAGGGGGGTACGAGCAGTACTTC. Residues: CASSPWGTGGYEQYF.

The chain recombines TRBV27 with TRBJ2-1; D possibly corresponds to TRBD2 (5 bases). The length of the CDR3 is 14 residues. Germline assignment: CDR1 MNHEY and CDR2 SMNVEV (reference sequence). V gave up 5 bases and J gave up 9 bases, with 17 bases separating them. The CDR3 is CASSRSPVGSEQFF. The DNA of the CDR3 is TGTGCCAGCAGTAGGTCCCCGGTAGGGAGTGAGCAGTTCTTC.

The J gene is TRBJ1-2, the V gene TRBV29-1, with D unresolved. The germline V gene encodes CDR1 SQVTM and CDR2 ANQGSEA. The CDR3 has 13 residues. Trimming pared 4 bases from V and 6 bases from J, leaving 15 bases between. CDR3 in amino acids: CSVGTLRAHGYTF. CDR3 in DNA: TGCAGCGTTGGGACGCTGAGGGCTCATGGCTACACCTTC. Using reference TRBV29-1 and TRBJ1-2 for the parts outside the CDR3, the full variable domain is SAVISQKPSRDICQRGTSLTIQCQVDSQVTMMFWYRQQPGQSLTLIATANQGSEATYESGFVIDKFPISRPNLTFSTLTVSNMSPEDSSIYLCSVGTLRAHGYTFGSGTRLTVV.